This T cell receptor beta chain originates from a study of blood T cell repertoires in COVID-19. Across the study: T cells, B-cell-depleted T cells, or PBMCs provided the cDNA or gDNA that served as material.

In the authors' workflow: The authors estimated nucleated cell counts from reference gene primer amplification. TCRdb's copy holds only in-frame clones and misses some; the assay was immunoSEQ multiplex PCR. V and J calls and clone size follow that table, whereas D and trimming were derived from the DNA. The sample includes approximately 45,000 clones, around 87% seen only once; the top ten take over 2%. This clone has only one observation. Looked up from germline, CDR1 is KGHDR and CDR2 is SFDVKD. The CDR3 contains 13 residues. Trimming took 0 bases from V and 4 from J, leaving 5 bases between them. The TCR originated in a woman older than 75 with COVID-19, enrolled during active disease. Sequenced input: peripheral blood. The chain recombines TRBV24-1 with TRBJ1-1, with unresolved D. For the CDR3, the DNA is TGTGCCACCAGTGATTTGCAATCCACTGAAGCTTTCTTT. This encodes CATSDLQSTEAFF.